The clone carrying this TCR beta chain is a singleton in its sample. The target antigen is unknown. There are 15 residues in the CDR3. Trimming cost V 3 bases and J 4 bases; bases outside gene matches: 2. Germline CDR1 is MGHRA and CDR2 is YSYEKL. This specimen comes from a study of CD8 T cells in ankylosing spondylitis. Study outcomes and limitations: Among TCR beta sequences, a motif of under ten highly homologous variants appeared characteristic of ankylosing spondylitis blood. Significantly higher representation of disease-linked clones was reported for matched ankylosing spondylitis synovial fluid.

It was by quantitative 5'-RACE with molecular barcodes that TCR beta libraries were made. MiXCR, applied by TCRdb to the 5' RACE reads, yields one record per CDR3 protein. The sample consists of some 290,000 distinct CDR3 sequences, over 15% of them appearing once. The TCR originated in a male donor with ankylosing spondylitis or in good health (not recorded which). V and J are TRBV4-1 and TRBJ2-2; 10 nucleotides align to TRBD1. The sample comprised blood, either unsorted or a sorted T cell fraction (not recorded which). The CDR3 spells CASSQGQGFTGELFF. The CDR3 DNA is TGCGCCAGCAGCCAGGGACAGGGGTTCACCGGGGAGCTGTTTTTT.